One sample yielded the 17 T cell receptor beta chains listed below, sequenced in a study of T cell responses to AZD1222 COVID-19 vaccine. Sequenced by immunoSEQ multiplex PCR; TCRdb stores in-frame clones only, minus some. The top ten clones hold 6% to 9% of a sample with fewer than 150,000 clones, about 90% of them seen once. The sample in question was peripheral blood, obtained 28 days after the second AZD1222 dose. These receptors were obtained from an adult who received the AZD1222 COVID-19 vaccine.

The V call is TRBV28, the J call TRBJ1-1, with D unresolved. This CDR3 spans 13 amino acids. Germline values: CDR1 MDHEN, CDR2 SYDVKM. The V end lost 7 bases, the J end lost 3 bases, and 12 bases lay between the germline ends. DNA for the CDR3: TGTGCCAGCAATAATTTTCAGGACACTGAAGCTTTCTTT. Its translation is CASNNFQDTEAFF.

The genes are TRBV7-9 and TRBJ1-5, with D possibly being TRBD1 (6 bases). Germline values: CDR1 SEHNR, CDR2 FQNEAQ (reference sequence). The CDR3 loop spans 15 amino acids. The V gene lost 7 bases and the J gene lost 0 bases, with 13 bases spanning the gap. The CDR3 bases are TGTGCCAGCACGAAAGGGGGTAATAGCAATCAGCCCCAGCATTTT. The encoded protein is CASTKGGNSNQPQHF.

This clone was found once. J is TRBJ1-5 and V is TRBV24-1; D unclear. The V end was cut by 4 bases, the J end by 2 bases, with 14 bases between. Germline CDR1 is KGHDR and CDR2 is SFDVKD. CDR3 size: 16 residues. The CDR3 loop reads CATSDPASGGNQPQHF. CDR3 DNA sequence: TGTGCCACCAGTGACCCGGCCAGTGGGGGCAATCAGCCCCAGCATTTT.

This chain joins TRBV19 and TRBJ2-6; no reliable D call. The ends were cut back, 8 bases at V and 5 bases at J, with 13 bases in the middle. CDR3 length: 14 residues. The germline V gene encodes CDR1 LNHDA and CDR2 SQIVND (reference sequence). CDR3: CASGGLWWANVLTF. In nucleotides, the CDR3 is TGTGCCAGTGGTGGGCTCTGGTGGGCCAACGTCCTGACTTTC.

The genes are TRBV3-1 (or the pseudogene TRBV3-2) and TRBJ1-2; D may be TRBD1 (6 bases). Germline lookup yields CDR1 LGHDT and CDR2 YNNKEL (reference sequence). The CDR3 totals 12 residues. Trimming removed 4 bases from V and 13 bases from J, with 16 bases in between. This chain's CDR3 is CASSLPQGTSTF. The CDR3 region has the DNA TGTGCCAGCAGCCTTCCACAGGGAACTTCCACCTTC.

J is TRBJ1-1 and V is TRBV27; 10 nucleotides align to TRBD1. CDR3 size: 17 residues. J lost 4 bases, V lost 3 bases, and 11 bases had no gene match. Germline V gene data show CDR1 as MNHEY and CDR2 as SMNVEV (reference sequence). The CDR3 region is CASSFKSGQGDGTEAFF. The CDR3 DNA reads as TGTGCCAGCAGTTTTAAAAGTGGACAGGGGGACGGCACTGAAGCTTTCTTT.

Written as DNA, the CDR3 is TGCGCCAGCAGCCACGGGAGGGCTACTAATGAAAAACTGTTTTTT. This gives the protein CASSHGRATNEKLFF. The rearrangement joins TRBV5-1 to TRBJ1-4; D uncertain. This CDR3 contains 15 residues. Trimming removed 4 bases at V and 2 bases at J, with 12 bases between. Per germline, CDR1 SGHRS and CDR2 YFSETQ.

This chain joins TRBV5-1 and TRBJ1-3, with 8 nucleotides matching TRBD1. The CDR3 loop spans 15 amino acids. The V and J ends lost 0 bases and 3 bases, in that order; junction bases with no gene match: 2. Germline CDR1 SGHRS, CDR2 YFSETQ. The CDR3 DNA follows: TGCGCCAGCAGCTTGGGCAGGGGGCTTGGAAACACCATATATTTT. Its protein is CASSLGRGLGNTIYF.

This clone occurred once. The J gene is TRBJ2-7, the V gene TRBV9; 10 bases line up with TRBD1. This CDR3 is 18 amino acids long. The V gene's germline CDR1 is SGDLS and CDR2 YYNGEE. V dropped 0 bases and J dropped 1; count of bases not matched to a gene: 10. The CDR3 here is CASSVGLYLGQGSYEQYF. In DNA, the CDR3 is TGTGCCAGCAGCGTAGGGCTCTATTTGGGACAGGGGTCCTACGAGCAGTACTTC.

CDR3 sequence reads: CASSVSGQGLFSSYNEQFF. The DNA for the CDR3 is TGTGCCAGCAGCGTATCGGGACAGGGACTATTTAGCTCCTACAATGAGCAGTTCTTC. The chain couples TRBV9 to TRBJ2-1; 9 nucleotides align to TRBD1. V gave up 1 base and J gave up 0 bases; unmatched junction bases: 11. CDR1 is SGDLS, CDR2 YYNGEE, per germline. The CDR3 runs 19 residues.

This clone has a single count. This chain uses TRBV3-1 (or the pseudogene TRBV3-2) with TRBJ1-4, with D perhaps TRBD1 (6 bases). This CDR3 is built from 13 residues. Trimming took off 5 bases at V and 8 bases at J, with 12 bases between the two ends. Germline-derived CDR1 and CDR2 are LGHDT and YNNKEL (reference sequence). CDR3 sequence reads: CASSGEGGEKLFF. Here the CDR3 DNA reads TGTGCCAGCAGCGGCGAGGGGGGGGAAAAACTGTTTTTT.

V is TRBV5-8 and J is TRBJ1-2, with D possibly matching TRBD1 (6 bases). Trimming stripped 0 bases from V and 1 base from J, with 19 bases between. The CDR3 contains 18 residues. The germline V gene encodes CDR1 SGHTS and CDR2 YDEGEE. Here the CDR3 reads CASSLAQVVGQLNYGYTF. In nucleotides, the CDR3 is TGTGCCAGCAGCTTGGCCCAAGTAGTGGGACAACTTAACTATGGCTACACCTTC.

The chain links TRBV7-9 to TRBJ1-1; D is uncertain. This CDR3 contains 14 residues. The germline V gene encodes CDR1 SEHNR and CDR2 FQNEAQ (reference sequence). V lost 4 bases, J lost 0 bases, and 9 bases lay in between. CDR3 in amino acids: CASSSWAVNTEAFF. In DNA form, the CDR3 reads TGTGCCAGCAGCTCTTGGGCGGTGAACACTGAAGCTTTCTTT.

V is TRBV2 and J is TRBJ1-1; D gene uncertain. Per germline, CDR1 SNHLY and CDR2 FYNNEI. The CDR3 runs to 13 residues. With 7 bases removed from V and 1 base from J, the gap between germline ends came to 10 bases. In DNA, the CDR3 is TGTGCCAGCACTAGGGTCGGGAACACTGAAGCTTTCTTT. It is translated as CASTRVGNTEAFF.

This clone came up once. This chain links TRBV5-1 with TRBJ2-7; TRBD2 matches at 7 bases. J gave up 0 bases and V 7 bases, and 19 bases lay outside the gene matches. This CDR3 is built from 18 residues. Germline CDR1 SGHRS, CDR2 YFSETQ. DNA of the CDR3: TGCGCCAGCCGCCCCCCCTTTCGAGGCGGGAGAGGCTCCTACGAGCAGTACTTC. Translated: CASRPPFRGGRGSYEQYF.

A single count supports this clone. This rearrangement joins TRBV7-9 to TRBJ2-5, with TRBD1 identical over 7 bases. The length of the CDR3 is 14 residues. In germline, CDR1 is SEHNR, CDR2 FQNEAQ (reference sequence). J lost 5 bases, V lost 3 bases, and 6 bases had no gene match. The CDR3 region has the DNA TGTGCCAGCAGCTTGGGGACAGTGGAGGAGACCCAGTACTTC. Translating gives CASSLGTVEETQYF.

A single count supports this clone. CDR3 loop: CASSEGVLGNQPQHF. DNA of the CDR3: TGTGCCAGCAGTGAGGGGGTTCTCGGCAATCAGCCCCAGCATTTT. This chain joins TRBV25-1 and TRBJ1-5; D is possibly TRBD1 (5 bases). The V gene lost 3 bases and the J gene lost 2 bases, with 11 bases spanning the gap. The CDR3 is made up of 15 amino acids. CDR1 and CDR2 (germline): MGHDK, SYGVNS.